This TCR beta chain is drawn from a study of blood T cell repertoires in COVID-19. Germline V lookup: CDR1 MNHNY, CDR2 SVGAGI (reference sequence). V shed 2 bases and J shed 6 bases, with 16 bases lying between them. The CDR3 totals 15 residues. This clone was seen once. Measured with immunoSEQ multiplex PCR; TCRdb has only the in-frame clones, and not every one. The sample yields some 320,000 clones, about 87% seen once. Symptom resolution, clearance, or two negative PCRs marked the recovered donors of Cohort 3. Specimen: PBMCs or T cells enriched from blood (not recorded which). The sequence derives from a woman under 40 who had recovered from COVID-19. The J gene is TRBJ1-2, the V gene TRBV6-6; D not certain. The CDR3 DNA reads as TGTGCCAGCAGTTACCCGGGCCCCGAGGGCCATGGCTACACCTTC. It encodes CASSYPGPEGHGYTF.